This T cell receptor (beta chain) was sequenced during a study of T cell responses to AZD1222 COVID-19 vaccine. Sequenced by immunoSEQ multiplex PCR; TCRdb stores in-frame clones only, minus some. This sample has roughly 150,000 clones, with approximately 90% found just once. V lost 5 bases to trimming and J lost 1 base, with 12 bases between them. The germline V gene has CDR1 MNHEY and CDR2 SVGEGT. This CDR3 spans 15 amino acids. The sequence derives from an adult in good health. This specimen was peripheral blood, taken on day 0 of AZD1222 vaccination. The chain links TRBV6-2 or TRBV6-3 to TRBJ2-1; no clear D. CDR3 loop: CASSKGPQSYNEQFF. The CDR3 nucleotides are TGTGCCAGCAGTAAAGGTCCACAATCCTACAATGAGCAGTTCTTC.